This TCR beta chain stems from a study of cytomegalovirus exposure and HLA in healthy donors. Study-level background: Genetic ancestry analysis placed more than 80% of the 400 or so donors that were genotyped in the Caucasian-associated cluster. Notes on the study in general: Among TCR beta chains of equal frequency, HLA-associated ones were more clonally expanded in a later analysis.

A note on this clone: Its matching antigen is unknown.

Amplification used 60 Vbeta primers and 13 Jbeta primers. Sequenced by immunoSEQ multiplex PCR; TCRdb stores in-frame clones only, minus some. The profile shows some 200,000 clones, about 90% of them singletons. V was pared by 0 bases and J by 3 bases, with 12 bases between. The V gene's germline CDR1 is LNHNV and CDR2 YYDKDF (reference sequence). This CDR3 spans 15 amino acids. The source is a girl under three years old in good health and CMV-seronegative. Sequencing was carried out using PBMCs. V is TRBV15 and J is TRBJ2-7; TRBD1 might be the D (6 bases). The CDR3, as DNA: TGTGCCACCAGCAGAGACCGGGACATTAACTACGAGCAGTACTTC. This sequence encodes CATSRDRDINYEQYF.